The 24 T cell receptor beta chains listed next were all sequenced from one sample in a study of Graves' ophthalmopathy and Graves' hyperthyroidism (dated by TCRdb to the late 2010s). Instrument used: Illumina HiSeq 2000. For repertoire sequencing, TCR beta CDR3 regions were amplified from RNA transcripts. HTBI primers and the Qiagen OneStep RT-PCR kit were used in a first-round RT-PCR, which was followed by a second-round multiplex PCR, size selection and purification. The raw public reads went through TCRdb reprocessing: fastp at Q25, MiXCR clone calling, in-frame beta chains kept. Rows with one shared CDR3 protein collapse into an entry with the most common genes and DNA. The sample includes a few hundred thousand distinct CDR3 sequences, with less than 20% observed a single time. Jointly, the top ten make up 7% of the sample. Material: peripheral blood. These receptors were collected from a woman aged 18-30 years with stable Graves' hyperthyroidism. Donor details come from another sample of the same person, matched by shared clones.

In this sample, this clonotype turned up many times. CDR3 sequence (DNA): TGTGCCAGCAGTGAAAGTGCAGGGGGGCAGCCCCAGCATTTT. It codes for CASSESAGGQPQHF. This chain links TRBV2 with TRBJ1-5, with 7 bases fitting TRBD1. CDR1 and CDR2 (germline): SNHLY, FYNNEI. This CDR3 has 14 amino acids. Trimming removed 2 bases from V and 7 bases from J; junction bases left unmatched: 5.

The chain joins TRBV6-1 to TRBJ1-2, with D possibly matching TRBD1 (5 bases). The CDR3 is 15 amino acids. Germline CDR1 MNHNS, CDR2 SASEGT. With 3 bases removed from V and 0 bases from J, the gap between germline ends came to 11 bases. This chain's CDR3 is CASSEYGTTNYGYTF. The CDR3, as DNA: TGTGCCAGCAGTGAGTACGGGACTACTAACTATGGCTACACCTTC.

This clonotype was observed at least ten times. The chain recombines TRBV7-8 with TRBJ2-2, with 8 bases that match TRBD2. The CDR3 is 16 residues long. With 2 bases clipped from V and 2 bases from J, the junction kept 4 bases outside the gene matches. The germline V gene encodes CDR1 SGHVS and CDR2 FQNEAQ. The CDR3 coding sequence is TGTGCCAGCAGCTTAAGCGGGGGTCGAAACACCGGGGAGCTGTTTTTT. The encoded protein is CASSLSGGRNTGELFF.

This clonotype was seen many times. The chain combines TRBV12-3 or TRBV12-4 with TRBJ1-1; no clear D gene. The CDR3 consists of 13 residues. V lost 7 bases and J 2 bases, leaving 11 bases between the germline ends. For the CDR3, the DNA is TGTGCCAGCACTGAGAGGATAAACACTGAAGCTTTCTTT. Protein: CASTERINTEAFF.

This clonotype was counted ten times or more. V usage is TRBV7-6 and J usage is TRBJ1-2, with 8 bases identical to TRBD1. The CDR3 totals 16 residues. The V gene end was trimmed by 4 bases and the J gene end by 2 bases; junction bases not matched to a gene: 9. CDR1 SGHVS and CDR2 FNYEAQ come from the germline V gene. As DNA, the CDR3 is TGTGCCAGCAGCTCTGTTTACAGGGGGACCAACTATGGCTACACCTTC. This translates into CASSSVYRGTNYGYTF. Full variable domain (missing parts from reference TRBV7-6 and TRBJ1-2): GAGVSQSPRYKVTKRGQDVALRCDPISGHVSLYWYRQALGQGPEFLTYFNYEAQQDKSGLPNDRFSAERPEGSISTLTIQRTEQRDSAMYRCASSSVYRGTNYGYTFGSGTRLTVV.

This clonotype was observed many times. The chain uses TRBV12-3 or TRBV12-4 and TRBJ1-6; D remains ambiguous. V was shortened by 3 bases and J by 3 bases, with 15 bases between the two germline ends. This CDR3 has 17 residues. The CDR3 DNA is TGTGCCAGCAGTTTTCCTTCTGGAGGCCACTATAATTCACCCCTCCACTTT. It is translated as CASSFPSGGHYNSPLHF.

This clonotype turned up a few times. A much larger clone is a single base away; this may be a read error. V and J are TRBV3-1 and TRBJ2-7, with 10 positions matching TRBD1. V lost 4 bases to trimming and J lost 5 bases; unmatched junction nucleotides: 8. Germline loops: CDR1 LGHDT, CDR2 YNNKEL (reference sequence). The CDR3 is made up of 15 amino acids. CDR3 sequence reads: CASSPGTGEIHEQYF. For the CDR3, the DNA is TGTGCCAGCAGCCCCGGGACAGGGGAGATCCACGAGCAGTACTTC.

This clonotype was seen more than once but under ten times. The V gene is TRBV20-1, the J gene TRBJ1-6; TRBD1 agrees at 7 bases. Germline assignment: CDR1 DFQATT and CDR2 SNEGSKA (reference sequence). The CDR3 is 15 residues long. The junction had 9 bases not matched to a gene; V was cut back by 5 bases and J by 5 bases. The DNA of the CDR3 is TGCAGTGCTTCCCGACAGGGCAGAGATAATTCACCCCTCCACTTT. Amino acids: CSASRQGRDNSPLHF.

This clonotype occurred many times. A read error may account for a junction end that differs from germline. This rearrangement joins TRBV5-1 to TRBJ2-2; 11 bases map to TRBD2. The CDR3 is made up of 14 amino acids. Germline loops: CDR1 SGHRS, CDR2 YFSETQ. Here the CDR3 reads CASSLGLADGELFF. In DNA, the CDR3 is TGCGCCAGCAGTTTGGGACTAGCGGACGGGGAGCTGTTTTTT. The variable domain in full, with the rest retrieved from reference TRBV5-1 and TRBJ2-2, is KAGVTQTPRYLIKTRGQQVTLSCSPISGHRSVSWYQQTPGQGLQFLFEYFSETQRNKGNFPGRFSGRQFSNSRSEMNVSTLELGDSALYLCASSLGLADGELFFGEGSRLTVL.

This clonotype was counted ten times or more. This chain joins TRBV10-3 and TRBJ1-2, with D perhaps matching TRBD1 (6 bases). CDR1 and CDR2 (germline): ENHRY, SYGVKD. This CDR3 region has 12 residues. V dropped 6 bases and J dropped 2 bases, with 7 bases sitting between them. This chain's CDR3 is CAISDRNYGYTF. CDR3 DNA: TGTGCCATCAGCGACAGGAACTATGGCTACACCTTC.

The chain links TRBV12-3 or TRBV12-4 to TRBJ2-4, with a possible D match to TRBD1 (6 bases). Trimming stripped 3 bases from V and 3 bases from J, with 9 bases between. The CDR3 totals 14 residues. In DNA, the CDR3 is TGTGCCAGCAGTTTCCTAGGGGGCAAAAACATTCAGTACTTC. Residues: CASSFLGGKNIQYF.

This sequence joins TRBV7-2 and TRBJ1-2, with D possibly matching TRBD1 (6 bases). Germline assignment: CDR1 SGHTA and CDR2 FQGNSA. The CDR3 runs 15 residues. The V and J ends lost 8 bases and 3 bases respectively, with 19 bases between them. The CDR3 nucleotides are TGTGCCAGCCCTCGGGGGCCTCAAAGGCACTATGGCTACACCTTC. Its translation is CASPRGPQRHYGYTF. The whole variable domain, filled in from reference TRBV7-2 and TRBJ1-2, reads GAGVSQSPSNKVTEKGKDVELRCDPISGHTALYWYRQSLGQGLEFLIYFQGNSAPDKSGLPSDRFSAERTGGSVSTLTIQRTQQEDSAVYLCASPRGPQRHYGYTFGSGTRLTVV.

Ten or more counts support this clonotype. The V and J genes are TRBV24-1 and TRBJ1-5, with 9 bases fitting TRBD1. This CDR3 has 16 amino acids. In germline, CDR1 is KGHDR, CDR2 SFDVKD. The J segment lost 7 bases and the V segment lost 3 bases, leaving 9 bases of the junction unmatched. The CDR3 nucleotides are TGTGCCACCAGTGATGGGGGACAGGGCAAGGAGCAGCCCCAGCATTTT. It yields the protein CATSDGGQGKEQPQHF.

There are many counts of this clonotype. J is TRBJ2-7 and V is TRBV9; D is unclear. The germline gives CDR1 SGDLS, CDR2 YYNGEE. The V and J ends lost 0 bases and 0 bases respectively, with 10 bases between them. The CDR3 is 15 residues long. CDR3 residues: CASSVAAAHSYEQYF. In DNA, the CDR3 is TGTGCCAGCAGCGTAGCCGCAGCTCACTCCTACGAGCAGTACTTC.

This clonotype has a count of ten or more. This sequence joins TRBV10-2 and TRBJ1-5; 7 nucleotides align to TRBD1. The germline gives CDR1 WSHSY, CDR2 SAAADI. V trimming: 6 bases; J trimming: 6 bases; junction bases outside the gene matches: 8. The CDR3 runs to 14 residues. In nucleotides, the CDR3 is TGCGCCAGCAGCCATGGACAGGTTGGTCAGCCCCAGCATTTT. Translated, it gives CASSHGQVGQPQHF.

The rearrangement links TRBV6-2 or TRBV6-3 to TRBJ2-6; TRBD2 might be the D (5 bases). V was trimmed by 6 bases and J by 2 bases, leaving 17 bases between them. Germline CDR1 is MNHEY and CDR2 is SVGEGT. CDR3 length: 17 amino acids. The CDR3 sequence: CASSSGFWEPGANVLTF. CDR3 sequence (DNA): TGTGCCAGCAGCTCCGGGTTTTGGGAGCCTGGGGCCAACGTCCTGACTTTC.

This chain links TRBV15 with TRBJ2-7; tentatively, D is TRBD2 (5 bases). Germline V gene lookup returns CDR1 LNHNV and CDR2 YYDKDF (reference sequence). The CDR3 runs to 13 residues. V was cut by 5 bases and J by 3 bases, with 11 bases left in between. As DNA, the CDR3 is TGTGCCACCAGCCTCGGGCGGGTCTACGAGCAGTACTTC. The encoded protein is CATSLGRVYEQYF.

This clonotype has just a few counts. The rearrangement uses TRBV4-2 and TRBJ2-5; weak D call: TRBD1 (6 bases). Germline CDR1 LGHNA, CDR2 YNFKEQ. V was cut by 1 base and J by 4 bases, with 19 bases left in between. CDR3 length: 17 amino acids. DNA of the CDR3: TGTGCCAGCAGCCAAGGATCGACAGGCTTAAGGGGAGAGACCCAGTACTTC. This encodes CASSQGSTGLRGETQYF.

This clonotype occurred many times. This chain joins TRBV11-3 and TRBJ1-3; no firm D call. The ends were cut back, 2 bases at V and 2 bases at J, with 4 bases in the middle. CDR1 and CDR2 from the germline V gene are SGHNT and YENEEA. The CDR3 has 13 amino acids. The CDR3 DNA reads as TGTGCCAGCAGCTTAAATGCTGGAAACACCATATATTTT. Its translation is CASSLNAGNTIYF.

This clonotype was observed at least ten times. The chain carries TRBV7-9 and TRBJ1-5, with D unclear. V was clipped by 1 base and J by 3 bases, with 7 bases between them. There are 14 residues in the CDR3. Germline CDR1 SEHNR, CDR2 FQNEAQ (reference sequence). In DNA form, the CDR3 reads TGTGCCAGCAGCTTAGACGGATACAATCAGCCCCAGCATTTT. This translates into CASSLDGYNQPQHF.

This clonotype was seen at least ten times. The rearrangement joins TRBV7-2 to TRBJ2-7, with 7 bases identical to TRBD1. Germline V gene data show CDR1 as SGHTA and CDR2 as FQGNSA. This CDR3 is built from 14 residues. J lost 4 bases, V lost 5 bases, and 8 bases had no gene match. The CDR3 sequence: CASSPRDRFYEQYF. The CDR3 nucleotides are TGTGCCAGCAGCCCCAGGGACAGATTTTACGAGCAGTACTTC.

This clonotype showed up many times. V usage is TRBV7-2 and J usage is TRBJ1-1, with 9 nucleotides matching TRBD1. CDR3 length equals 16 residues. Germline CDR1 SGHTA, CDR2 FQGNSA. Germline trimming cut 2 bases from V and 1 base from J; bases unmatched to any gene: 5. CDR3: CASSLNRGLRNTEAFF. The CDR3 region has the DNA TGTGCCAGCAGCTTAAACAGGGGGCTACGGAACACTGAAGCTTTCTTT.

This clonotype was observed at least ten times. The rearrangement uses TRBV4-1 and TRBJ1-2, with 7 nucleotides matching TRBD1. The CDR3 runs to 15 residues. The J segment lost 3 bases and the V segment lost 3 bases, leaving 7 bases of the junction unmatched. Looked up from germline, CDR1 is MGHRA and CDR2 is YSYEKL. In DNA form, the CDR3 reads TGCGCCAGCAGCCACCCCCCAAGGGGGCACTATGGCTACACCTTC. Translated: CASSHPPRGHYGYTF.

The genes are TRBV4-2 and TRBJ1-1; D gene uncertain. Germline assignment: CDR1 LGHNA and CDR2 YNFKEQ. Trimming removed 2 bases from V and 4 bases from J, with 11 bases in between. The CDR3 totals 14 residues. CDR3 sequence: CASSQILQSTEAFF. The CDR3 DNA sequence: TGTGCCAGCAGCCAAATTTTACAGTCCACTGAAGCTTTCTTT.